This record looks at one TCR beta chain sequence and its context. The antigen is unknown. The CDR3 consists of 13 residues. Looked up from germline, CDR1 is MDHEN and CDR2 is SYDVKM. The source of the sample is a study of monozygotic twins with inflammatory bowel disease. Study results and caveats: Variability may have been added to patient repertoires by differing immunosuppressive treatments.

TCRdb re-called the 5' RACE reads and catalogs CDR3 proteins one per entry, DNA excluded. The sample data list 400,000 to 500,000 distinct CDR3 sequences. The material sequenced was blood. This sequence was found in a human donor with ulcerative colitis or Crohn's disease, or a healthy co-twin of an affected twin (not recorded which). The chain employs TRBV28 and TRBJ2-7; TCRdb names TRBD2, which stays unverified in the absence of DNA. The CDR3 region is CAAVGPSSYEQYF. Variable domain in full (rest from reference TRBV28 and TRBJ2-7): DVKVTQSSRYLVKRTGEKVFLECVQDMDHENMFWYRQDPGLGLRLIYFSYDVKMKEKGDIPEGYSVSREKKERFSLILESASTNQTSMYLCAAVGPSSYEQYFGPGTRLTVT.